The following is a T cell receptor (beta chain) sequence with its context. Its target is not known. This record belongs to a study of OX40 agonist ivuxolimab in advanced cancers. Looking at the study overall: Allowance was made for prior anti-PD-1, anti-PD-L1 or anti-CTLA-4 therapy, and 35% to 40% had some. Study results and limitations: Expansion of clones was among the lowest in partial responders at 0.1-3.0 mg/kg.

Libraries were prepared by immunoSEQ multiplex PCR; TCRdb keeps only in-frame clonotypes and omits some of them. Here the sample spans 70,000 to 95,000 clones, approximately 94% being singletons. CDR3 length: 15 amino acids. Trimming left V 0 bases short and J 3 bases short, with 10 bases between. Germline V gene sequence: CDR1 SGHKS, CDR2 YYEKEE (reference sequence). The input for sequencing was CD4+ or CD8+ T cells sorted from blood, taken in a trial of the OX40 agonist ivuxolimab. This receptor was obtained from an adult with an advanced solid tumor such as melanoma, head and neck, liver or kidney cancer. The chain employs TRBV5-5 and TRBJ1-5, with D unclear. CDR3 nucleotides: TGTGCCAGCAGCTTGGCCTGGGGTGACAATCAGCCCCAGCATTTT. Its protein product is CASSLAWGDNQPQHF.